This T cell receptor beta chain was retrieved from a study of shared clonotypes between healthy human individuals. Replicate PCRs run on sorted subsets employed 200 ng DNA, 30,000 to 35,000 T cell genomes. The table came from immunoSEQ multiplex PCR; TCRdb's copy has only in-frame clones and leaves some out. The sample contains under 2.5 million clones, around 90% of which appear only once. Study observations and caveats: Clonotype sharing among donors likely depends on sequencing depth. Having only a few donors restricted how much genetic and exposure-history diversity was captured.

A word on this clone: Its antigen is unknown.

The sequencing input was naive CD4+ T cells from PBMCs. The subset is: CD45RA+ positively selected. The source is a young man in good health. Some clones in this sample may be carry-over from other donors' samples.

CDR3 in DNA: TGTGCCAGCAGCGCTAGACTAGTCCAGTCCTACAATGAGCAGTTCTTC. Protein: CASSARLVQSYNEQFF. The rearrangement uses TRBV9 and TRBJ2-1, with TRBD2 as a possible D gene (6 bases). The CDR3 totals 16 residues. The germline V gene encodes CDR1 SGDLS and CDR2 YYNGEE. V was cut by 3 bases and J by 1 base, with 14 bases left in between.